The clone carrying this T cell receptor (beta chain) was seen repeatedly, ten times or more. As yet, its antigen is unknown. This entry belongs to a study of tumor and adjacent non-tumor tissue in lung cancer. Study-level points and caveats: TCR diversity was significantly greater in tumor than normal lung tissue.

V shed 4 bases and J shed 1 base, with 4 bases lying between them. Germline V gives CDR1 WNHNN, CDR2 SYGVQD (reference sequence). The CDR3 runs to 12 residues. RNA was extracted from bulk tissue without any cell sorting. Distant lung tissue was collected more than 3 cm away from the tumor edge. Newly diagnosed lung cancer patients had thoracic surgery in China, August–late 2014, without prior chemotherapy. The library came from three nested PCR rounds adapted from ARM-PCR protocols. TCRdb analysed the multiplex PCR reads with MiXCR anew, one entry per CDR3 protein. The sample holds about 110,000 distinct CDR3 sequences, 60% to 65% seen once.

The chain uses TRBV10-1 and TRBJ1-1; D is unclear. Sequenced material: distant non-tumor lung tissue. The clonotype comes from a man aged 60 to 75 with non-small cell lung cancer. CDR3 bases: TGCGCCAGCAGTGGAGGGAACACTGAAGCTTTCTTT. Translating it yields CASSGGNTEAFF.